In its sample, the clone carrying this T cell receptor (beta chain) was seen many times. RNA was extracted and reverse transcribed into cDNA as the sequencing template. Assay used: immunoSEQ multiplex PCR; TCRdb lists only in-frame clones, some missing. The sample lists some 220,000 clones; about 58% were seen once. The sample is drawn from a study of CD8+ T cells in alopecia areata. Noted treatment: oral pan-JAK inhibitor, 5-10 mg twice daily. Peripheral blood samples and lesional scalp punch biopsies were obtained from alopecia areata patients. This CDR3 is 11 amino acids long. Germline CDR1 reads SGHVS; CDR2 reads FNYEAQ. V was cut by 4 bases and J by 5 bases, with 5 bases left in between.

V is TRBV7-6 and J is TRBJ2-5; D remains ambiguous. This specimen was CD4+ T cells sorted from blood, taken at week 4, from a patient treated with tofacitinib. The sequence was collected from a human donor with alopecia areata. CDR3 region: CASSSTETQYF. CDR3 in DNA: TGTGCCAGCAGCTCGACGGAGACCCAGTACTTC.